The rows below give T cell receptor beta chains drawn from one sample of a study of PD-1 blockade in mismatch repair-deficient tumors. Method: immunoSEQ multiplex PCR; TCRdb's copy keeps in-frame clones and lacks some. The sample gives about 120,000 clones, approximately 86% of which show up once; approximately 13% is in the top ten. The material was peripheral blood, obtained 44 weeks after starting pembrolizumab. The receptors originated from an adult with mismatch repair-deficient cancer. CDR3s include the opening cysteine and the closing phenylalanine or tryptophan. Each record gives: D gene, J gene, V gene, clone size, CDR3 DNA, CDR3 protein. The D gene is left open where the match is weak. Only part of the rows carry a size: once, few, many, or a class if the clone is expanded.

TRBD2 | TRBJ2-7 | TRBV6-6 | . | TGTGCCAGCAGTTACAGAGGGACTAGCTCCACCGAGCAGTACTTC | CASSYRGTSSTEQYF
TRBD2 | TRBJ2-3 | TRBV29-1 | . | TGCAGCGCCCTCCGACTAGCGGGATTGACAGATACGCAGTATTTT | CSALRLAGLTDTQYF
. | TRBJ1-2 | TRBV4-1 | . | TGCGCCAGCAGCTCCGAAAGCCCCCAGAGCTATGGCTACACCTTC | CASSSESPQSYGYTF
. | TRBJ2-7 | TRBV28 | . | TGTGCCAGGGACGAGCAGTACTTC | CARDEQYF
. | TRBJ2-1 | TRBV7-2 | . | TGTGCCAGCAGCCTTACCGGGGATAGGCAGTTCTTC | CASSLTGDRQFF
TRBD2 | TRBJ2-1 | TRBV13 | . | TGTGCCAGCAGCTTAGGGACTAGCGATGAGCAGTTCTTC | CASSLGTSDEQFF
. | TRBJ2-1 | TRBV2 | . | TGTGCCAGCAAAGCGCAAAGCTCCTACAATGAGCAGTTCTTC | CASKAQSSYNEQFF
. | TRBJ2-7 | TRBV6-1 | . | TGTGCCAGCAGTTCCCTAGCACGGGACGAGCAGTACTTC | CASSSLARDEQYF
. | TRBJ1-4 | TRBV18 | . | TGTGCCAGCTCACTAGAGGCTATGGCAGGGGCCTCTCTGTTTTTT | CASSLEAMAGASLFF
. | TRBJ1-4 | TRBV28 | . | TGTGCCAGCAGTTTTCGGTTAACTAATGAAAAACTGTTTTTT | CASSFRLTNEKLFF
TRBD2 | TRBJ2-4 | TRBV28 | . | TGTGCCAGCAGTTCGGGACTAGCGGGAGGGCTTAACATTCAGTACTTC | CASSSGLAGGLNIQYF
. | TRBJ2-1 | TRBV11-2 | . | TGTGCCAGCAGCCGATCCTCAGGGGTGACCTACAATGAGCAGTTCTTC | CASSRSSGVTYNEQFF
. | TRBJ1-5 | TRBV30 | . | TGTGCCTGGAGTGTTAGTCCCAATCAGCCCCAGCATTTT | CAWSVSPNQPQHF
. | TRBJ1-1 | TRBV4-2 | . | TGTGCCAGCAGCCCCCCCCCTGGACAGTTGAACACTGAAGCTTTCTTT | CASSPPPGQLNTEAFF
TRBD2 | TRBJ2-1 | TRBV29-1 | . | TGCAGCGTTTATACCGGGACTAGCGGGAGGGGGTCGAGGGGCGCCTATCCGTTCTTC | CSVYTGTSGRGSRGAYPFF
. | TRBJ2-7 | TRBV10-2 | . | TGCGCCAGCAGTGATTCAGGGATCTACGAGCAGTACTTC | CASSDSGIYEQYF
. | TRBJ2-1 | TRBV4-2 | . | TGTGCCAGCAGCCCGAACCTCCACAATGAGCAGTTCTTC | CASSPNLHNEQFF
. | TRBJ2-5 | TRBV10-2 | . | TGCGCCAGCAGTGAGTCTGGGGGAGTTCGAGAGACCCAGTACTTC | CASSESGGVRETQYF
TRBD2 | TRBJ2-7 | TRBV9 | few | TGTGCCAGCAGCGTAGAAGCGGGAGCAACCGAGCAGTACTTC | CASSVEAGATEQYF
. | TRBJ2-2 | TRBV28 | . | TGTGCGGGGGGGGGCCCGTACACCGGGGAGCTGTTTTTT | CAGGGPYTGELFF
. | TRBJ2-2 | TRBV12-5 | . | TGTGCTAGTGGTTTGGTACGGAGGGGGAACACCGGGGAGCTGTTTTTT | CASGLVRRGNTGELFF
. | TRBJ2-7 | TRBV30 | few | TGTGCCTGGAGTGACCCTTACGAGCAGTACTTC | CAWSDPYEQYF
. | TRBJ2-7 | TRBV5-1 | once | TGCGCCAGCAGCACCCACCGGACAGCCAACTCCTACGAGCAGTACTTC | CASSTHRTANSYEQYF
. | TRBJ2-7 | TRBV13 | . | TGTGCCAGCAGCTTAAGTTTTTGGGACACACCCTACGAGCAGTACTTC | CASSLSFWDTPYEQYF
. | TRBJ2-5 | TRBV7-8 | . | TGTGCCAGCAGCTTAGGGAACGGGAGACGTCAAGAGACCCAGTACTTC | CASSLGNGRRQETQYF